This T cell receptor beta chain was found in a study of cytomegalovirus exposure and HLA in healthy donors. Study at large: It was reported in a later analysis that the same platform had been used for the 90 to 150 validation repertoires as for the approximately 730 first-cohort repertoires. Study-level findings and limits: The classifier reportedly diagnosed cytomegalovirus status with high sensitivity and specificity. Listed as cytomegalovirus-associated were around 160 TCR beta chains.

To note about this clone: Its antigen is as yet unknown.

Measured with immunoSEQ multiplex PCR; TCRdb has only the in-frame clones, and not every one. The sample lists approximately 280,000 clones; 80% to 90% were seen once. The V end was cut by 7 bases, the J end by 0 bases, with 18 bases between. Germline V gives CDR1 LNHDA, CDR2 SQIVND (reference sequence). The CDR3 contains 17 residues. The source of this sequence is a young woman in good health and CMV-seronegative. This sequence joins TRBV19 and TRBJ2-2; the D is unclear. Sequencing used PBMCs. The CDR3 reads CASIARRALSNTGELFF. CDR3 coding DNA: TGTGCCAGTATTGCACGCCGAGCCCTTTCGAACACCGGGGAGCTGTTTTTT.